The 15 T cell receptor beta chains presented below share a single source sample, sequenced in a study of CD8 T cells in ankylosing spondylitis. Whole-study results and caveats: Ankylosing spondylitis blood appeared to be characterized by a TCR beta motif of roughly eight highly homologous variants.

Each CDR3 protein gets one entry after TCRdb re-called the 5' RACE reads with MiXCR. The table lists fewer than 750,000 distinct CDR3 sequences, 15% to 20% of them singletons. Their specific antigens are unknown. The sample comprised blood, either unsorted or a sorted T cell fraction (not recorded which). The origin of the receptors is a male donor with ankylosing spondylitis.

In DNA form, the CDR3 reads TGTGCCAGCAGCTTGGCGGCAGCCCAAGAGACCCAGTACTTC. Translated, it gives CASSLAAAQETQYF. V usage is TRBV5-6 and J usage is TRBJ2-5; D is undetermined. The CDR3 runs 14 residues. The V gene's germline CDR1 is SGHDT and CDR2 YYEEEE. V lost 0 bases, J lost 1 base, and 7 bases lay in between.

The V gene is TRBV5-6, the J gene TRBJ1-1; 7 nucleotides match TRBD1. The CDR3 extends over 14 amino acids. Germline V lookup: CDR1 SGHDT, CDR2 YYEEEE. Germline trimming cut 6 bases from V and 3 bases from J; bases unmatched to any gene: 8. The CDR3, as DNA: TGTGCCAGCAATTTGGATACAGGGGACACTGAAGCTTTCTTT. Amino acids: CASNLDTGDTEAFF.

The V gene is TRBV5-5, the J gene TRBJ1-1; TRBD1 is a possible D gene (5 bases). V gave up 4 bases and J gave up 1 base, with 11 bases separating them. Germline V gene sequence: CDR1 SGHKS, CDR2 YYEKEE (reference sequence). The CDR3 runs to 14 residues. This CDR3 reads CASSVRDGNTEAFF. The CDR3 bases are TGTGCCAGCAGCGTTAGGGACGGGAACACTGAAGCTTTCTTT.

This clonotype was seen more than once but under ten times. The rearrangement links TRBV6-1 to TRBJ1-1; 8 bases map to TRBD1. Germline V gene data show CDR1 as MNHNS and CDR2 as SASEGT. This CDR3 has 15 residues. V shed 7 bases and J 1 base; nucleotides not matched to a gene: 8. For the CDR3, the DNA is TGTGCCAGCAATACCGCCGGGACAGGGAACACTGAAGCTTTCTTT. Its translation: CASNTAGTGNTEAFF.

The chain employs TRBV7-6 and TRBJ2-7, with 7 bases that match TRBD1. With 5 bases clipped from V and 3 bases from J, the junction kept 7 bases outside the gene matches. Germline V gene lookup returns CDR1 SGHVS and CDR2 FNYEAQ. This CDR3 has 14 amino acids. In DNA form, the CDR3 reads TGTGCCAGCAGCCCAGACAGGGTGAACTACGAGCAGTACTTC. Its protein is CASSPDRVNYEQYF.

The chain links TRBV7-2 to TRBJ2-3; D not resolved. The CDR3 has 18 residues. Deletions cut 0 bases from V and 2 bases from J, with 18 bases between. Germline lookup yields CDR1 SGHTA and CDR2 FQGNSA. Written as DNA, the CDR3 is TGTGCCAGCAGCTTAGCGTGGGCAGCCACTTGGGCCACAGATACGCAGTATTTT. It is translated as CASSLAWAATWATDTQYF.

This clonotype came up a few times. The chain employs TRBV10-3 and TRBJ2-2; D possibly uses TRBD1 or TRBD2 (5 bases each). Germline-derived CDR1 and CDR2 are ENHRY and SYGVKD. Between the trimmed V and J ends, which lost 0 bases and 6 bases, there was a span of 11 bases. CDR3 size: 15 residues. The CDR3: CAISESRRDAGELFF. CDR3 DNA: TGTGCCATCAGTGAGTCGAGACGGGACGCCGGGGAGCTGTTTTTT.

The chain joins TRBV20-1 to TRBJ2-5; D not resolved. Trimming stripped 0 bases from V and 2 bases from J, with 10 bases between. Germline-derived CDR1 and CDR2 are DFQATT and SNEGSKA (reference sequence). The CDR3 contains 14 residues. For the CDR3, the DNA is TGCAGTGCTAGAGATTTTGTCAGACAAGAGACCCAGTACTTC. Translating it yields CSARDFVRQETQYF.

The J gene is TRBJ2-6, the V gene TRBV6-2 or TRBV6-3; D is uncertain. This CDR3 region has 15 residues. Germline CDR1 and CDR2: MNHEY and SVGEGT. V shed 7 bases and J shed 1 base, with 11 bases lying between them. This chain's CDR3 is CASIQSGSGANVLTF. In DNA, the CDR3 is TGTGCCAGCATTCAGTCGGGTTCTGGGGCCAACGTCCTGACTTTC.

The rearrangement joins TRBV7-2 to TRBJ1-5; D is unresolved. CDR1 and CDR2 (germline): SGHTA, FQGNSA. V shed 1 base and J shed 11 bases, with 12 bases lying between them. CDR3 length equals 13 residues. In nucleotides, the CDR3 is TGTGCCAGCAGCTTAGGGCCCGAAGGGACCCAGCATTTT. It codes for CASSLGPEGTQHF.

To note about this clonotype: The junction departs from germline at one end; a sequencing error may be responsible. CDR3: CSSSLAGAYNEQFF. Written as DNA, the CDR3 is TGTTCCAGCAGCTTAGCGGGAGCTTACAATGAGCAGTTCTTC. The chain employs TRBV7-3 and TRBJ2-1, with 9 bases lining up with TRBD2. The CDR3 has 14 amino acids. The germline V gene encodes CDR1 SGHTA and CDR2 FQGTGA.

V usage is TRBV20-1 and J usage is TRBJ2-7; D is possibly TRBD1 (7 bases). Trimming cost V 6 bases and J 3 bases, with 21 bases left between them. The CDR3 has 15 amino acids. CDR1 is DFQATT, CDR2 SNEGSKA, per germline (reference sequence). This CDR3 is CSAEEEGAPSYEQYF. Here the CDR3 DNA reads TGCAGTGCGGAGGAGGAGGGGGCGCCTAGCTACGAGCAGTACTTC.

The J gene is TRBJ2-4, the V gene TRBV5-1; D remains unclear. The CDR3 is made up of 14 amino acids. Trimming cost V 0 bases and J 8 bases, with 12 bases left between them. Germline V gives CDR1 SGHRS, CDR2 YFSETQ. CDR3 amino acids: CASSLAQLGDIQYF. DNA of the CDR3: TGCGCCAGCAGCTTGGCCCAGTTAGGCGACATTCAGTACTTC. The variable domain in full, with the rest retrieved from reference TRBV5-1 and TRBJ2-4, is KAGVTQTPRYLIKTRGQQVTLSCSPISGHRSVSWYQQTPGQGLQFLFEYFSETQRNKGNFPGRFSGRQFSNSRSEMNVSTLELGDSALYLCASSLAQLGDIQYFGAGTRLSVL.

The sample holds a few counts of this clonotype. The rearrangement joins TRBV5-1 to TRBJ2-7; D remains unclear. The CDR3 runs 12 residues. The V end lost 1 base, the J end lost 6 bases, and 8 bases lay between the germline ends. Germline CDR1 reads SGHRS; CDR2 reads YFSETQ. Here the CDR3 reads CASSLTASEQYF. The CDR3 DNA reads as TGCGCCAGCAGCTTGACAGCTTCCGAGCAGTACTTC.

This clonotype was counted between two and nine times. In DNA, the CDR3 is TGTGCCAGCAGCTTAATGGGCGAGCAGTACTTC. It is translated as CASSLMGEQYF. The chain is built from TRBV7-2 and TRBJ2-7; no clear D gene. The CDR3 is made up of 11 amino acids. Per germline, CDR1 SGHTA and CDR2 FQGNSA. With 2 bases removed from V and 6 bases from J, the gap between germline ends came to 5 bases.